These T cell receptor beta chains were read from a single sample in a study of T cell responses to AZD1222 COVID-19 vaccine. The assay was immunoSEQ multiplex PCR, and TCRdb's table has in-frame clones only and misses some. The sample consists of about 140,000 clones, over 90% of them appearing once. Sequenced material: peripheral blood, taken on day 0 of AZD1222 vaccination. These receptors were collected from an adult in good health. The CDR3 runs from the conserved cysteine through the conserved F or W. Each record gives: D gene, clone size, V gene, J gene, CDR3 protein, CDR3 DNA. D genes are given only for firm matches. Some rows have no size entry. The others give once, few or many, or a class for an expanded clone.

D gene: TRBD1; clone size: NA; V gene: TRBV12-3/TRBV12-4; J gene: TRBJ2-7; CDR3 protein: CASSLGGQGVQYF; CDR3 DNA: TGTGCCAGCAGTTTAGGGGGGCAGGGGGTGCAGTACTTC
D gene: TRBD1; clone size: once; V gene: TRBV6-5; J gene: TRBJ1-2; CDR3 protein: CASSHRGGYTF; CDR3 DNA: TGTGCCAGCAGCCACAGGGGGGGCTACACCTTC
D gene: NA; clone size: once; V gene: TRBV5-1; J gene: TRBJ1-2; CDR3 protein: CASSQDMFGGYTF; CDR3 DNA: TGCGCCAGCAGCCAGGACATGTTCGGTGGCTACACCTTC
D gene: NA; clone size: NA; V gene: TRBV3-1/TRBV3-2; J gene: TRBJ2-3; CDR3 protein: CASSAVKDGYTDTQYF; CDR3 DNA: TGTGCCAGCAGCGCAGTCAAGGACGGTTACACAGATACGCAGTATTTT
D gene: TRBD2; clone size: NA; V gene: TRBV5-1; J gene: TRBJ2-7; CDR3 protein: CASSLASSGAPGDEQYF; CDR3 DNA: TGCGCCAGCAGCTTGGCCTCTAGCGGGGCCCCCGGGGACGAGCAGTACTTC
D gene: TRBD1; clone size: NA; V gene: TRBV7-2; J gene: TRBJ2-1; CDR3 protein: CASSLRTGGSSEQFF; CDR3 DNA: TGTGCCAGCAGCCTTCGGACAGGGGGCTCTAGTGAGCAGTTCTTC
D gene: NA; clone size: NA; V gene: TRBV5-4; J gene: TRBJ2-1; CDR3 protein: CASSSRGRSSYNEQFF; CDR3 DNA: TGTGCCAGCAGCTCGCGAGGGAGAAGCTCCTACAATGAGCAGTTCTTC
D gene: NA; clone size: NA; V gene: TRBV9; J gene: TRBJ2-1; CDR3 protein: CASSPLGGPLSEQFF; CDR3 DNA: TGTGCCAGCAGTCCGCTCGGGGGCCCCCTTTCTGAGCAGTTCTTC
D gene: NA; clone size: NA; V gene: TRBV2; J gene: TRBJ1-4; CDR3 protein: CARGWANEKLFF; CDR3 DNA: TGTGCCAGAGGGTGGGCTAATGAAAAACTGTTTTTT
D gene: TRBD2; clone size: NA; V gene: TRBV6-4; J gene: TRBJ2-1; CDR3 protein: CASSTGLAGYNEQFF; CDR3 DNA: TGTGCCAGCAGCACGGGACTAGCGGGATACAATGAGCAGTTCTTC
D gene: NA; clone size: NA; V gene: TRBV28; J gene: TRBJ1-2; CDR3 protein: CASSSAANYGYTF; CDR3 DNA: TGTGCCAGCAGTTCTGCAGCTAACTATGGCTACACCTTC
D gene: TRBD2; clone size: NA; V gene: TRBV5-4; J gene: TRBJ2-3; CDR3 protein: CASSLKLAGGADTQYF; CDR3 DNA: TGTGCCAGCAGCTTGAAACTAGCGGGAGGGGCAGATACGCAGTATTTT
D gene: NA; clone size: NA; V gene: TRBV7-9; J gene: TRBJ1-1; CDR3 protein: CASSLEWVSEAFF; CDR3 DNA: TGTGCCAGCAGCTTAGAATGGGTATCCGAAGCTTTCTTT
D gene: TRBD1; clone size: NA; V gene: TRBV5-1; J gene: TRBJ1-2; CDR3 protein: CASSLTGGQGSGYTF; CDR3 DNA: TGCGCCAGCAGCTTAACAGGGGGCCAAGGGAGTGGCTACACCTTC